The clone carrying this TCR beta chain was seen repeatedly, ten times or more. What it recognizes is unknown. The sample is drawn from a study of T cells in Graves' hyperthyroidism and ophthalmopathy. Study information: Pretreatment peripheral blood was obtained at initial diagnosis. Study-wide results and caveats: Within blood appeared most thyroid clonotypes that had expanded above 0.001.

Amplification of TCR beta CDR3 regions used RNA as the template. HTBI primers were the set used in a first-round RT-PCR of the TCR CDR3. From the multiplex PCR reads, TCRdb called clonotypes with MiXCR, one entry per CDR3 protein. The sample contains around 300,000 distinct CDR3 sequences, more than 11% of which appear only once. The CDR3 totals 12 residues. The germline V gene has CDR1 LNHNV and CDR2 YYDKDF (reference sequence). V was pared by 6 bases and J by 1 base, with 6 bases between. This receptor was identified in a woman between 25 and 40 years old with Graves' hyperthyroidism. The sequenced sample was blood. V usage is TRBV15 and J usage is TRBJ2-5; D unclear. The CDR3 here is CATRGSQETQYF. The CDR3 nucleotides are TGTGCCACCAGAGGTAGCCAAGAGACCCAGTACTTC.